This T cell receptor (beta chain) derives from a study of early T cells in non-severe SARS-CoV-2 infection. In the study overall: Unsorted whole-blood RNA was sequenced in bulk, leaving chains unpaired.

Notes on the study in general: The matching step, a VDJdb search, favored anti-spike CD8 responses and missed private and CD4 specificities.

J gave up 5 bases and V 6 bases, and 6 bases lay outside the gene matches. This CDR3 is 15 amino acids long. Germline V CDR1 and CDR2: MDHEN, SYDVKM. Individual cDNA molecules carried attached unique molecular identifiers. TCRdb re-analysed the 5' RACE reads in MiXCR, keeping a single row per CDR3 protein. The data show about 36,000 distinct CDR3 sequences, less than 6.5% seen once. This clonotype was found a few times. The antigen is unknown. This sequence originates from an adult who was a healthcare worker with PCR-confirmed SARS-CoV-2 infection or an uninfected control (not recorded which). Sequencing was performed on whole blood. The chain joins TRBV28 to TRBJ2-7; 14 nucleotides line up with TRBD2. The CDR3 coding sequence is TGTGCCAGCAGCTCCGGGACTAGCGGGAGCCACGAGCAGTACTTC. Translated, it gives CASSSGTSGSHEQYF.